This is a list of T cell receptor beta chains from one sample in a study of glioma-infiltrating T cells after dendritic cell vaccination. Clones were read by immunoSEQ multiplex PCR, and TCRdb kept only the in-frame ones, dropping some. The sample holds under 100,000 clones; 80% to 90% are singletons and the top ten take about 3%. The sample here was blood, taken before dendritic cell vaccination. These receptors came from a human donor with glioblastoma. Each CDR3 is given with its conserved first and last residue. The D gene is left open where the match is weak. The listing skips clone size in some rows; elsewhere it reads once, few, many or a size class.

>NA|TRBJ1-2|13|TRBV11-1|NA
TGTGCCAGCAGCCCGTCGGGTAACTATGGCTACACCTTC
CASSPSGNYGYTF
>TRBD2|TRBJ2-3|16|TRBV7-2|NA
TGTGCCAGCAGCTTGGGGGGGGGACTAGCATCAGATACGCAGTATTTT
CASSLGGGLASDTQYF
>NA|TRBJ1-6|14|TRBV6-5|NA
TGTGCCAGCAGTTACGCAGGGTATGATTCACCCCTCCACTTT
CASSYAGYDSPLHF
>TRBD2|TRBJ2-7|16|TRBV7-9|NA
TGTGCCAGCAGCCACCAGACTAGCGGGAGGGTGCACGAGCAGTACTTC
CASSHQTSGRVHEQYF
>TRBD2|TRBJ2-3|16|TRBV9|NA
TGTGCCAGCAGCCAGACTAGCGGGTGGGGGAGAGATACGCAGTATTTT
CASSQTSGWGRDTQYF
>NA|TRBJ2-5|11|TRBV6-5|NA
TGTGCCAGCAGCTTAGCAGAGACCCAGTACTTC
CASSLAETQYF
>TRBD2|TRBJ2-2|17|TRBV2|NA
TGTGCCAGCAGTTGGACTAGCGGGGCCTCGAACACCGGGGAGCTGTTTTTT
CASSWTSGASNTGELFF
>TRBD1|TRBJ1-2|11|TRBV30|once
TGTGCCTGGAGTACGGGACAGGGAAGGACCTTC
CAWSTGQGRTF
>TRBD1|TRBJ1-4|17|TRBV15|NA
TGTGCCACCAGCGGACGGACAGGGGGCAAGGGAGAGGGAAAACTGTTTTTT
CATSGRTGGKGEGKLFF
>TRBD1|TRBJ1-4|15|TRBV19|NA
TGTGCCAGTAGTGGAGGGACAGGGCAGAAGGAAAAACTGTTTTTT
CASSGGTGQKEKLFF
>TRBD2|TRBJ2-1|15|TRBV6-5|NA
TGTGCCAGCAGTTACGCTAGCGGGAGCTACAATGAGCAGTTCTTC
CASSYASGSYNEQFF
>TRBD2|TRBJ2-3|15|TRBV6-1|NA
TGTGCCAGCAAAGGGACTACTCCTCTCACAGATACGCAGTATTTT
CASKGTTPLTDTQYF
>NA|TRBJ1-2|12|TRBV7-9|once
TGTGCCAGCGGCGCAAGGAGGGATGGCTACACCTTC
CASGARRDGYTF
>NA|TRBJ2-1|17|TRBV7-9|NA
TGTGCCAGCAGCTTAGTCGGAGGGCGAAGCTCCTACAATGAGCAGTTCTTC
CASSLVGGRSSYNEQFF
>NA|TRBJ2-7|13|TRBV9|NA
TGTGCCAGCAGCGTAGGGCTGACTTACGAGCAGTACTTC
CASSVGLTYEQYF
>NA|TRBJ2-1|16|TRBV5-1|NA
TGCGCCAGCAGCACCCAGGGCTTCGGGTCCTACAATGAGCAGTTCTTC
CASSTQGFGSYNEQFF
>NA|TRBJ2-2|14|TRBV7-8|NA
TGTGCCGGGGGCGAGAGCGGGGCTCCCGGGGAGCTGTTTTTT
CAGGESGAPGELFF
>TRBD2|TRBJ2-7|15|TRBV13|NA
TGTGCCAGCAGCTTAGGTGCGGGAGTCGAGGTGGAGCAGTACTTC
CASSLGAGVEVEQYF
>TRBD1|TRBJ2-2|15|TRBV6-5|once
TGTGCCAGCAGTACGACAGGGGGCTTTAACGGGGAGCTGTTCTTT
CASSTTGGFNGELFF
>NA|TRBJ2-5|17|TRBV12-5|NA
TGTGCTAGTGGTTTTGGTGATCGTGGGGACTCGCGGGAGACCCAGTACTTC
CASGFGDRGDSRETQYF
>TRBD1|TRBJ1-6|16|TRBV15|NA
TGTGCCACCATGCAGGGCGAGGGACAGGGATATTCACCCCTCCACTTT
CATMQGEGQGYSPLHF
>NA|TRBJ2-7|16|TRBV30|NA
TGTGCCTGGAAGGGCCCTCCCACAAGCGGGTCACACGAGCAGTACTTC
CAWKGPPTSGSHEQYF
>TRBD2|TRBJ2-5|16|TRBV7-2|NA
TGTGCCAGCAGCTTAGGTTTAGCGGGGACACAAGAGACCCAGTACTTC
CASSLGLAGTQETQYF
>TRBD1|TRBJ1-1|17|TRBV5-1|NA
TGCGCCAGCAGCTTGGGGGACAGGGGGACCGAGAACACTGAAGCTTTCTTT
CASSLGDRGTENTEAFF
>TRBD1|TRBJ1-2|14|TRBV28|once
TGTGCCAGCAGTTTAGACAGGGCGAACTATGGCTACACCTTC
CASSLDRANYGYTF
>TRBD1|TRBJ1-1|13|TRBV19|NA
TGTGCCAGTAGGTCAGGGGGCGCCGCTGAAGCTTTCTTT
CASRSGGAAEAFF
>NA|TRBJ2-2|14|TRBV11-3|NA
TGTGCCAGCAGCTTAGACGGGGGATCCGGGGAGCTGTTTTTT
CASSLDGGSGELFF
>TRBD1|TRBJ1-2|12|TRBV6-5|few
TGTGCCAGCAGACCAGGACAGGGAGCCTACACCTTC
CASRPGQGAYTF
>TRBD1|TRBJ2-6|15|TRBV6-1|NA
TGTGCCAGCAGCACAGGGGGCTCTGGGGCCAACGTCCTGACTTTC
CASSTGGSGANVLTF
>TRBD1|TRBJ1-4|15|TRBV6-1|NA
TGTGCCAGCAGTGAAGCTGGGACAGGGCGGGAAAAACTGTTTTTT
CASSEAGTGREKLFF
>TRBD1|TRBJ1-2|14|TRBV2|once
TGTGCCGGAAAAACCGGGACAGAAAGGCTCGGCTACACCTTC
CAGKTGTERLGYTF
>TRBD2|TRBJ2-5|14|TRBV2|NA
TGTGCCAGCAGTGGGACTAGCGGGGGAGAGACCCAGTACTTC
CASSGTSGGETQYF
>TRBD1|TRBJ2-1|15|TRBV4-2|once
TGTGCCAGCAGCCTACCGGGACAGTCCGTAAATGAGCAGTTCTTC
CASSLPGQSVNEQFF
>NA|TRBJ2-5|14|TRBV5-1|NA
TGCGCCAGCACAATCACGGGGAGCCAAGAGACCCAGTACTTC
CASTITGSQETQYF
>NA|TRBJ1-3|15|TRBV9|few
TGTGCCAGCAGCGTAGAGACTCATCCTGGAAACACCATATATTTT
CASSVETHPGNTIYF
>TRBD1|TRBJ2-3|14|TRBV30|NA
TGTGCCTGGAGCCAGACAGGGATCGGGGATACGCAGTATTTT
CAWSQTGIGDTQYF
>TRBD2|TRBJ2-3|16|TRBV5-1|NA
TGCGCCAGCAGTCGCGGACTAGCGGGTTACACAGATACGCAGTATTTT
CASSRGLAGYTDTQYF
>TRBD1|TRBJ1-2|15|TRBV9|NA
TGTGCCAGCAGCGTAGTAGACAGGGGGCAAGAAGGCTACACCTTC
CASSVVDRGQEGYTF
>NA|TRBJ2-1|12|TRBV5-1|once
TGCGCCAGCAGCGAGGACAGCAATGAGCAGTTCTTC
CASSEDSNEQFF
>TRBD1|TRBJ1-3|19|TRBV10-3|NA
TGTGCCATCAGTGAGTCGACCCTTTTGCAGGGGGGAACTGGAAACACCATATATTTT
CAISESTLLQGGTGNTIYF
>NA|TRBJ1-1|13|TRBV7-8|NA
TGTGCCAGCAGCCTAAACAGGGTCACTGAAGCTTTCTTT
CASSLNRVTEAFF
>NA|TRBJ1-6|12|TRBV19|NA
TGTGCCAGTAGTACAGGGATCTCACCCCTCCACTTT
CASSTGISPLHF
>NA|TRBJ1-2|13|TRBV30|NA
TGTGCCTGGAGCCCGCAGGGGAACTATGGCTACACCTTC
CAWSPQGNYGYTF
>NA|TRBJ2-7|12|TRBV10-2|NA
TGCGCCAGCACCATGAACGGCTACGAGCAGTACTTC
CASTMNGYEQYF